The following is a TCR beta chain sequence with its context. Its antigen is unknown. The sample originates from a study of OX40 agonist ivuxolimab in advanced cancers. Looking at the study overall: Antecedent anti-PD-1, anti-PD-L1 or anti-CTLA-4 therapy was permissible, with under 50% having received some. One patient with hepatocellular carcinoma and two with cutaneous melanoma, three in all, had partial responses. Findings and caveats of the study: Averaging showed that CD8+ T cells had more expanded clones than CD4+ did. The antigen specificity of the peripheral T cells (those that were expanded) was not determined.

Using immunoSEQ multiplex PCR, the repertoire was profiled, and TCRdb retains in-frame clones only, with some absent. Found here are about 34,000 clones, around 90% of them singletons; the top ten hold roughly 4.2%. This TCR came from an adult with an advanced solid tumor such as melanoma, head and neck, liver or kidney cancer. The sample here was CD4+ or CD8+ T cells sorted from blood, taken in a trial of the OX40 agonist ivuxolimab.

The CDR3 DNA reads TGTGCCAGCAGACACGGGACGGACCCCTACGAGCAGTACTTC. This codes for CASRHGTDPYEQYF. This chain connects TRBV2 to TRBJ2-7; D possibly uses TRBD1 or TRBD2 (5 bases each). Trimming pared 6 bases from V and 2 bases from J, leaving 14 bases between. This CDR3 has 14 residues. CDR1 is SNHLY and CDR2 is FYNNEI in the germline V gene.